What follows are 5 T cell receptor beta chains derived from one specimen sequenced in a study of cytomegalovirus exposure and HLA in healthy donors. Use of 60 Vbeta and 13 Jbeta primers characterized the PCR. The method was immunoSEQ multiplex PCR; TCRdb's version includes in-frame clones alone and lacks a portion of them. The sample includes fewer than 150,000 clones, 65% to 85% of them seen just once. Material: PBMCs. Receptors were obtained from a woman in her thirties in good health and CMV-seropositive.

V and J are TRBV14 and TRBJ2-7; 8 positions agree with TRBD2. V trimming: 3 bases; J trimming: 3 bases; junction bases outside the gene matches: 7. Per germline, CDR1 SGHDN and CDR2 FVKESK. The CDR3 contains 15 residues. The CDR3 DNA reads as TGTGCCAGCAGCCAGGAGACTAGCGCAAACTACGAGCAGTACTTC. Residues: CASSQETSANYEQYF.

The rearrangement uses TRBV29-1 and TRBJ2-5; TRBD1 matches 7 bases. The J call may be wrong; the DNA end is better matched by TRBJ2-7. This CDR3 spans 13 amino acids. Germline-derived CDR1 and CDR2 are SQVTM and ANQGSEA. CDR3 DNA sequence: TGCAGCGTTCACCGACAGGGAAAAGGCGAGCAGTACTTC. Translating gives CSVHRQGKGEQYF.

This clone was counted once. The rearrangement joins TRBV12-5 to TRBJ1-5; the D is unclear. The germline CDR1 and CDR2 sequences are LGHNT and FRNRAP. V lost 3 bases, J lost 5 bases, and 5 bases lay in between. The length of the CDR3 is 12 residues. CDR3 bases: TGTGCTAGTGGTTTAATATATCAGCCCCAGCATTTT. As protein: CASGLIYQPQHF.

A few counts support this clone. CDR3 protein: CASSLQGWGNTEAFF. The CDR3 region has the DNA TGTGCCAGCAGCTTGCAGGGGTGGGGGAACACTGAAGCTTTCTTT. The chain combines TRBV5-4 with TRBJ1-1; possibly TRBD1 for D (6 bases). The germline V gene encodes CDR1 SGHNT and CDR2 YYREEE (reference sequence). Trimming left V 1 base short and J 1 base short, with 11 bases between. The CDR3 is made up of 15 amino acids.

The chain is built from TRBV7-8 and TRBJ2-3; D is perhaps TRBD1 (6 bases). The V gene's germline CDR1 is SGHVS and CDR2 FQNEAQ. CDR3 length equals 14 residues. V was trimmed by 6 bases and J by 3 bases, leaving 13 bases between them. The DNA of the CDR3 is TGTGCCAGCAGTTACAGGGAAGGGACAGATACGCAGTATTTT. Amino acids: CASSYREGTDTQYF.